The present T cell receptor beta chain was sequenced within a study of monozygotic twins with inflammatory bowel disease (dated by TCRdb to about 2019). With respect to the entire study: The full study comprised around 28 monozygotic twin pairs: nine German pairs (four IBD-concordant, five IBD-discordant) and 19 IBD-discordant Danish pairs. The search for disease-associated traits relied mainly on comparing IBD patients with their genetically identical healthy co-twins within discordant pairs. Each individual had, on average, about 151 000 unique TCRalpha sequences and 181 000 unique TCRbeta sequences available for analysis. Study-level results and caveats: Because patients were on differing immunosuppressive treatments, the repertoires may have picked up extra background noise and inter-individual variability. No difference in repertoire similarity was observed between concordant and discordant twins, possibly owing to limited statistical power. The results gave no support for a single strong signal or clonotype linked to IBD. IBD patients had lower TCRbeta repertoire diversity, measured by the inverse Simpson index, than their healthy co-twins. The analysis was unable to tell different T cell subtypes apart. IBD patients shared fewer clonotypes with other individuals than healthy twins did, most markedly in patients showing signs of disease activity.

As concerns this clonotype: The antigen it binds to is not known.

From each donor, an approximately 2.5 ml peripheral blood sample was collected into PAXgene tubes and stored at -80 degrees C. Without T cell sorting, total RNA was isolated from whole blood using the PAXgene blood miRNA kit on an automated QIAcube. Peripheral blood from monozygotic twin pairs who were concordant or discordant for inflammatory bowel disease underwent deep TCRalpha and TCRbeta repertoire profiling using unique molecular barcoding. Smoking habits were recorded for all twin pairs, and individuals were classified as current, former or never smokers. The CDR3 measures 12 amino acids from cysteine to phenylalanine. This entry has no DNA. CDR1 is given as MDHEN and CDR2 as SYDVKM, both from the germline V gene. Libraries were prepared through 5' RACE. Each TCR library was prepared from about 3.5 ug of total RNA. cDNA was synthesized with SMARTScribe reverse transcriptase in eight separate reactions per sample. During cDNA synthesis, unique molecular identifiers containing a 6-nucleotide sample barcode were introduced by template switching. Amplification of TCRalpha and TCRbeta cDNA involved two nested PCRs of approximately 16 and 10 cycles, and each PCR was followed by bead purification. Before amplification, the cDNA was treated with uracil DNA-glycosylase and purified using the QIAquick PCR purification kit. The second PCR added Illumina TruSeq-compatible adapters along with sample-specific barcodes. Library quality and concentration were assessed using TapeStation and Qubit, and about 4.7 ng of each library was pooled. The pooled libraries were sequenced with 2 x 100 bp reads and custom sequencing primers on an Illumina HiSeq2500 single-index Rapid Run. As for the original processing: UMI-based consensus assembly with MiGEC version 1.2.6 was used to correct PCR and sequencing errors. V(D)J alignment, clonotype assembly and CDR3 extraction were performed with MiXCR version 2.1.1. Gene usage, clonotype sharing and MAIT/NKT TCR abundance were normalised by analysing the top 1000, 10 000 and 20 000 clonotypes per sample. After downsampling to 27 000 UMIs, diversity was calculated as the inverse Simpson index using the vegan R package. Statistical testing used paired Mann-Whitney U tests on the discordant twin pairs and applied Benjamini-Hochberg correction for multiple testing. One entry per CDR3 protein sequence results from the TCRdb reprocessing of the reads, with DNA left out. TCRdb, rather than the study authors, made the V and J calls. This specimen's table enumerates over 110,000 distinct CDR3 sequences. The top ten clones comprise less than 2.5% of the sample.

The rearranged segments are TRBV28 and TRBJ1-2. This TCR was sampled from a human donor with ulcerative colitis or Crohn's disease, or a healthy co-twin of an affected twin (not recorded which). Sequenced: blood. The CDR3 here reads CASRIGRDGYTF.